Listed here are 30 T cell receptor beta chains from one sample, sequenced in a study of breast tumors, draining lymph nodes, adjacent tissues. TCRdb reprocessed the multiplex PCR reads with MiXCR, giving one entry per CDR3 protein. The table lists about 110,000 distinct CDR3 sequences, less than 40% of them singletons. The lymph nodes were axillary draining lymph nodes from breast cancer patients. Sample: axillary lymph node tissue. Receptors originate from a female donor with breast cancer. Some clones in this sample may be carry-over from other donors' samples.

Ten or more counts support this clonotype. V gene TRBV4-1 combines with J gene TRBJ2-7; 8 nucleotides line up with TRBD2. In germline, CDR1 is MGHRA, CDR2 YSYEKL. CDR3 size: 13 residues. The V gene end was trimmed by 5 bases and the J gene end by 3 bases; junction bases not matched to a gene: 3. The CDR3 here is CASSGLAGYEQYF. In nucleotides, the CDR3 is TGCGCCAGCAGCGGGCTAGCGGGCTACGAGCAGTACTTC.

This clonotype was found many times. This sequence joins TRBV7-9 and TRBJ2-7; no firm D call. The V gene's germline CDR1 is SEHNR and CDR2 FQNEAQ (reference sequence). CDR3 length equals 11 residues. V was shortened by 1 base and J by 6 bases, with 4 bases between the two germline ends. The CDR3 DNA reads as TGTGCCAGCAGCTTAGTTAGCGAGCAGTACTTC. It yields the protein CASSLVSEQYF. The full variable domain, completed using reference TRBV7-9 and TRBJ2-7, is DTGVSQNPRHKITKRGQNVTFRCDPISEHNRLYWYRQTLGQGPEFLTYFQNEAQLEKSRLLSDRFSAERPKGSFSTLEIQRTEQGDSAMYLCASSLVSEQYFGPGTRLTVT.

This clonotype was observed a handful of times. The rearrangement joins TRBV5-1 to TRBJ1-1, with 8 positions matching TRBD1. CDR3 length equals 17 residues. Trimming removed 4 bases from V and 3 bases from J; junction bases left unmatched: 14. Germline V gene sequence: CDR1 SGHRS, CDR2 YFSETQ. CDR3 bases: TGCGCCAGCAGCCGGGTCGCCGGGACAGGTCGGGACACTGAAGCTTTCTTT. Protein product: CASSRVAGTGRDTEAFF.

This clonotype has at least ten counts. The chain has TRBV6-5 and TRBJ2-1; 11 bases align to TRBD2. This CDR3 comprises 15 residues. V was clipped by 6 bases and J by 6 bases; unmatched bases: 7. Germline values: CDR1 MNHEY, CDR2 SVGAGI. CDR3 amino acids: CASRSGTSGFNEQFF. CDR3 DNA: TGTGCCAGCAGGTCCGGGACTAGCGGATTCAATGAGCAGTTCTTC.

This clonotype occurred many times. At one boundary the junction diverges from the germline segment, which might be a read error. The chain joins TRBV12-3 or TRBV12-4 to TRBJ2-2; possible D gene TRBD1, 6 bases. This CDR3 is 13 amino acids long. The CDR3 reads CASSFRGTGELFF. As DNA, the CDR3 is TGCGCCAGCAGCTTTAGGGGGACCGGGGAGCTGTTTTTT.

This clonotype was picked up many times. The rearrangement joins TRBV29-1 to TRBJ1-3; D is ambiguous. Trimming stripped 4 bases from V and 2 bases from J, with 18 bases between. Germline V gene sequence: CDR1 SQVTM, CDR2 ANQGSEA. The CDR3 consists of 16 residues. Here the CDR3 reads CSVGFASASTGNTIYF. The CDR3 nucleotides are TGCAGCGTTGGTTTTGCTTCAGCTTCTACTGGAAACACCATATATTTT. The whole variable domain, filled in from reference TRBV29-1 and TRBJ1-3, reads SAVISQKPSRDICQRGTSLTIQCQVDSQVTMMFWYRQQPGQSLTLIATANQGSEATYESGFVIDKFPISRPNLTFSTLTVSNMSPEDSSIYLCSVGFASASTGNTIYFGEGSWLTVV.

This clonotype showed up many times. This clone may be a read error of a much larger clone one base away. The genes are TRBV9 and TRBJ1-6, with D possibly being TRBD1 (5 bases). This CDR3 spans 15 amino acids. Germline V CDR1 and CDR2: SGDLS, YYNGEE. The chain's CDR3 is CASSVPQGYNSPPHF. CDR3 sequence (DNA): TGTGCCAGCAGCGTCCCCCAGGGCTATAATTCACCCCCCCACTTT.

This clonotype was recorded a few times. The chain joins TRBV6-2 or TRBV6-3 to TRBJ2-1; 7 nucleotides line up with TRBD2. CDR3 length equals 17 residues. CDR1 is MNHEY and CDR2 is SVGEGT in the germline V gene. The ends lost 2 bases at V and 7 bases at J; junction bases unmatched: 14. CDR3 nucleotides: TGTGCCAGCAGTTACAGGGGTGTCTCTCGGGGACTAAATGAGCAGTTCTTC. Its translation: CASSYRGVSRGLNEQFF.

This clonotype was observed at least ten times. The rearrangement joins TRBV5-6 to TRBJ2-5, with 8 bases aligning to TRBD1. Unmatched junction bases numbered 6, after V lost 4 bases and J lost 4 bases. This CDR3 is built from 14 residues. Germline CDR1 and CDR2: SGHDT and YYEEEE. CDR3 DNA sequence: TGTGCCAGCAGCCCGGACAGGGTGCGAGAGACCCAGTACTTC. This gives the protein CASSPDRVRETQYF. Together with reference TRBV5-6 and TRBJ2-5, the CDR3 gives the full variable domain: DAGVTQSPTHLIKTRGQQVTLRCSPKSGHDTVSWYQQALGQGPQFIFQYYEEEERQRGNFPDRFSGHQFPNYSSELNVNALLLGDSALYLCASSPDRVRETQYFGPGTRLLVL.

This clonotype has a count of ten or more. V and J are TRBV7-2 and TRBJ2-2; tentatively, D is TRBD2 (7 bases). V dropped 6 bases and J dropped 0 bases, with 14 bases sitting between them. This CDR3 is built from 16 residues. The germline gives CDR1 SGHTA, CDR2 FQGNSA. The CDR3 DNA sequence: TGTGCCAGCAGGCCCGGGGGGACAACGAACACCGGGGAGCTGTTTTTT. Translated, it gives CASRPGGTTNTGELFF.

This clonotype was seen only a few times. A much larger clone differs from this one at a single base, so this may be a read error. This chain connects TRBV11-2 to TRBJ2-7, with D perhaps TRBD1 or TRBD2 (6 bases each). V shed 5 bases and J shed 6 bases, with 17 bases lying between them. CDR3 size: 14 residues. The germline V gene encodes CDR1 SGHAT and CDR2 FQNNGV. CDR3 region: CASSPSPGGLEQYF. CDR3 coding DNA: TGTGCCAGCAGCCCCAGCCCCGGGGGCCTCGAGCAGTACTTC.

This clonotype was counted many times. The V and J genes are TRBV20-1 and TRBJ1-4, with D perhaps TRBD1 (6 bases). The V gene lost 6 bases and the J gene lost 2 bases, with 13 bases spanning the gap. Germline loops: CDR1 DFQATT, CDR2 SNEGSKA (reference sequence). This CDR3 spans 14 amino acids. CDR3: CSATYRATNEKLFF. For the CDR3, the DNA is TGCAGTGCAACCTACAGGGCGACTAATGAAAAACTGTTTTTT.

Of note for this clonotype: This may come from a read error, since a much larger clone is one base off. The chain recombines TRBV6-5 with TRBJ2-1; D possibly corresponds to TRBD2 (6 bases). Trimming stripped 5 bases from V and 0 bases from J, with 14 bases between. Looked up from germline, CDR1 is MNHEY and CDR2 is SVGAGI. The CDR3 spans 16 residues. The CDR3 protein is CASSHRYGSSYNEQFF. The CDR3 DNA reads as TGTGCCAGCAGTCATAGGTACGGGAGCTCCTACAATGAGCAGTTCTTC.

The chain uses TRBV2 and TRBJ2-7; 11 bases are shared with TRBD1. In germline, CDR1 is SNHLY, CDR2 FYNNEI. The CDR3 loop spans 14 amino acids. V lost 5 bases, J lost 4 bases, and 4 bases stayed unmatched. CDR3 loop: CASSRTGGRYEQYF. The CDR3 region has the DNA TGTGCCAGCAGTAGGACAGGGGGCAGGTACGAGCAGTACTTC.

This clonotype was recorded at least ten times. The V gene is TRBV20-1, the J gene TRBJ1-1; the D is unclear. Trimming removed 2 bases at V and 3 bases at J, with 10 bases between. The CDR3 contains 13 residues. Germline loops: CDR1 DFQATT, CDR2 SNEGSKA (reference sequence). CDR3 region: CSARSTHDTEAFF. The CDR3 nucleotides are TGCAGTGCTAGATCCACGCACGACACTGAAGCTTTCTTT.

This clonotype was detected ten times or more. The chain employs TRBV27 and TRBJ2-5; 12 bases line up with TRBD2. V trimming: 2 bases; J trimming: 5 bases; junction bases outside the gene matches: 6. The CDR3 spans 16 residues. CDR1 and CDR2 from the germline V gene are MNHEY and SMNVEV (reference sequence). CDR3 sequence (DNA): TGTGCCAGCAGTTTAAGGACTAGCGGGAACTATGAGACCCAGTACTTC. Translation gives CASSLRTSGNYETQYF.

About this clonotype: Just one base apart from a much larger clone, this may be a read error. The chain has TRBV7-2 and TRBJ2-1; 10 nucleotides line up with TRBD2. The CDR3 totals 15 residues. The J segment lost 4 bases and the V segment lost 5 bases, leaving 5 bases of the junction unmatched. Germline V lookup: CDR1 SGHTA, CDR2 FQGNSA. DNA of the CDR3: TGTGCCAGCAGCGCTAGCGGGAGTTTTTACAATGAGCAGTTCTTC. Amino acids: CASSASGSFYNEQFF.

In this sample, this clonotype turned up many times. The chain joins TRBV7-2 to TRBJ2-3; 9 bases map to TRBD2. CDR3 length equals 16 residues. The V gene's germline CDR1 is SGHTA and CDR2 FQGNSA. V shed 2 bases and J 6 bases; nucleotides not matched to a gene: 9. The CDR3 sequence: CASSLLLAGKRDTQYF. CDR3 nucleotides: TGTGCCAGCAGCTTATTACTAGCGGGCAAACGGGATACGCAGTATTTT.

This clonotype was detected a few times. This may be a read error: a much more frequent sequence differs by one nucleotide. This sequence joins TRBV6-6 and TRBJ2-3; 7 nucleotides align to TRBD1. Germline values: CDR1 MNHNY, CDR2 SVGAGI (reference sequence). The CDR3 is 15 amino acids. V was clipped by 5 bases and J by 1 base; unmatched bases: 6. Here the CDR3 DNA reads TGTGCCAGCAGTCTTCGACAGGGTGGCACAGATACGCAGTATTTT. Translated, it gives CASSLRQGGTDTQYF.

This clonotype has ten or more counts. This chain uses TRBV7-2 with TRBJ1-4; possible D gene TRBD1, 5 bases. In germline, CDR1 is SGHTA, CDR2 FQGNSA. Trimming shortened V by 5 bases and J by 0 bases, and 13 bases separated the two germline ends. This CDR3 comprises 16 residues. The CDR3 sequence is CASSPVGGPTNEKLFF. For the CDR3, the DNA is TGTGCCAGCAGCCCCGTCGGGGGACCAACTAATGAAAAACTGTTTTTT. The full variable domain, completed using reference TRBV7-2 and TRBJ1-4, is GAGVSQSPSNKVTEKGKDVELRCDPISGHTALYWYRQSLGQGLEFLIYFQGNSAPDKSGLPSDRFSAERTGGSVSTLTIQRTQQEDSAVYLCASSPVGGPTNEKLFFGSGTQLSVL.

The chain links TRBV7-2 to TRBJ2-1; the match to TRBD1 covers 7 bases. The CDR3 is made up of 14 amino acids. Germline trimming cut 5 bases from V and 8 bases from J; bases unmatched to any gene: 9. Looked up from germline, CDR1 is SGHTA and CDR2 is FQGNSA. CDR3 region: CASSPGTVYYEQFF. DNA of the CDR3: TGTGCCAGCAGCCCGGGGACAGTTTACTATGAGCAGTTCTTC.

This clonotype occurred many times. The chain recombines TRBV28 with TRBJ2-7; D gene ambiguous. Trimming shortened V by 5 bases and J by 6 bases, and 11 bases separated the two germline ends. This CDR3 has 12 amino acids. Germline V gene sequence: CDR1 MDHEN, CDR2 SYDVKM. The CDR3 protein is CASSPPGSEQYF. CDR3 nucleotides: TGTGCCAGCAGTCCCCCGGGCTCCGAGCAGTACTTC.

This clonotype was counted many times. A junction end diverges from the germline sequence, so it may reflect a read error. V and J are TRBV2 and TRBJ1-4; D is undetermined. The CDR3 has 15 residues. Per germline, CDR1 SNHLY and CDR2 FYNNEI. This chain's CDR3 is CAISNEGLTYEKLFF. CDR3 nucleotide sequence: TGTGCCATAAGCAACGAGGGATTAACTTATGAAAAACTGTTTTTT.

A remark on this clonotype: A read error may explain this, as a much larger clone is one base away. The chain recombines TRBV11-1 with TRBJ2-2; either TRBD1 or TRBD2 may supply D (5 bases each). There are 15 residues in the CDR3. CDR1 SGHAT and CDR2 FQDESV come from the germline V gene (reference sequence). The CDR3 DNA follows: TGTGCCAGCAGCCTGGGACGGGAAACCACCGGGGAGCCGTTTTTT. This codes for CASSLGRETTGEPFF.

The sample holds many counts of this clonotype. The rearrangement uses TRBV6-6 and TRBJ2-7; 12 bases are shared with TRBD1. V lost 5 bases to trimming and J lost 7 bases; unmatched junction nucleotides: 12. The CDR3 contains 16 residues. Germline V gene sequence: CDR1 MNHNY, CDR2 SVGAGI (reference sequence). CDR3 in amino acids: CASSHFLGQGAREQYF. DNA of the CDR3: TGTGCCAGCAGTCACTTTTTGGGACAGGGGGCGAGGGAGCAGTACTTC.

This clonotype was seen at least ten times. The chain employs TRBV7-2 and TRBJ2-7; 7 nucleotides agree with TRBD1. J lost 7 bases, V lost 5 bases, and 8 bases had no gene match. The CDR3 sequence is 13 residues long. Germline V gene data show CDR1 as SGHTA and CDR2 as FQGNSA. CDR3 DNA: TGTGCCAGCAGCCTAGGGGGCTCGGAGGAGCAGTACTTC. This codes for CASSLGGSEEQYF.

At least ten counts were recorded for this clonotype. The CDR3 protein is CASSLDGEESYTF. DNA for the CDR3: TGTGCCAGCAGTCTAGACGGAGAGGAGAGCTACACCTTC. The chain has TRBV28 and TRBJ1-2; D is uncertain. Trimming left V 5 bases short and J 9 bases short, with 16 bases between. The length of the CDR3 is 13 residues. Germline-derived CDR1 and CDR2 are MDHEN and SYDVKM.

This clonotype was recorded at least ten times. V and J are TRBV19 and TRBJ2-1; D is uncertain. The V end lost 1 base, the J end lost 9 bases, and 10 bases lay between the germline ends. CDR1 and CDR2 (germline): LNHDA, SQIVND (reference sequence). This CDR3 spans 13 amino acids. CDR3 sequence (DNA): TGTGCCAGTAGTATAGGTGCGTTGGGTGAGCAGTTCTTC. Its translation: CASSIGALGEQFF. Using reference TRBV19 and TRBJ2-1 for the parts outside the CDR3, the full variable domain is DGGITQSPKYLFRKEGQNVTLSCEQNLNHDAMYWYRQDPGQGLRLIYYSQIVNDFQKGDIAEGYSVSREKKESFPLTVTSAQKNPTAFYLCASSIGALGEQFFGPGTRLTVL.

This clonotype appeared many times. The V call is TRBV4-1, the J call TRBJ2-1; the match to TRBD2 covers 9 bases. The CDR3 consists of 17 residues. J gave up 0 bases and V 1 base, and 4 bases lay outside the gene matches. Germline loops: CDR1 MGHRA, CDR2 YSYEKL. CDR3 sequence (DNA): TGCGCCAGCAGCCAAGCTCTAGCGGGGAGCTCCTACAATGAGCAGTTCTTC. It translates to CASSQALAGSSYNEQFF.

This clonotype was detected ten times or more. In DNA, the CDR3 is TGTGCCAGCAGCCTGCAGAGTAACTATGGCTACACCTTC. Translating it yields CASSLQSNYGYTF. V gene TRBV5-6 combines with J gene TRBJ1-2; D call uncertain. This CDR3 is 13 amino acids long. V lost 4 bases, J lost 1 base, and 8 bases lay in between. The germline V gene has CDR1 SGHDT and CDR2 YYEEEE. The variable domain in full, with the rest retrieved from reference TRBV5-6 and TRBJ1-2, is DAGVTQSPTHLIKTRGQQVTLRCSPKSGHDTVSWYQQALGQGPQFIFQYYEEEERQRGNFPDRFSGHQFPNYSSELNVNALLLGDSALYLCASSLQSNYGYTFGSGTRLTVV.